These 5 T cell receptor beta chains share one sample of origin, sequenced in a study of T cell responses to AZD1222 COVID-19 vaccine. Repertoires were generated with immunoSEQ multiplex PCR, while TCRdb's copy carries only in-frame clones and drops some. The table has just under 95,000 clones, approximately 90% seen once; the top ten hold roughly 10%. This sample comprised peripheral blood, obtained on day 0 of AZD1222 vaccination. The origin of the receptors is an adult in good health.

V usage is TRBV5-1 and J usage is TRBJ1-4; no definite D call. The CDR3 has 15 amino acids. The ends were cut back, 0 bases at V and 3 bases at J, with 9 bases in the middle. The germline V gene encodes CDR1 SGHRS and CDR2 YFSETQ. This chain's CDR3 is CASSLAGSANEKLFF. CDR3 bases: TGCGCCAGCAGCTTGGCGGGGTCTGCTAATGAAAAACTGTTTTTT.

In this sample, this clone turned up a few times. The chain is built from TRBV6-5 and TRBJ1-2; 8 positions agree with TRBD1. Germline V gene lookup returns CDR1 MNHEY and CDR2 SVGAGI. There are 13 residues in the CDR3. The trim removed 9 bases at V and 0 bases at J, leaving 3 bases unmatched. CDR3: CASPGQANYGYTF. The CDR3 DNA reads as TGTGCCAGTCCGGGACAGGCTAACTATGGCTACACCTTC.

CDR3 residues: CASSLSMNTEAFF. CDR3 DNA: TGTGCCAGCAGCCTGAGCATGAACACTGAAGCTTTCTTT. This chain links TRBV12-3 or TRBV12-4 with TRBJ1-1; no clear D gene. This CDR3 is built from 13 residues. V was trimmed by 6 bases and J by 0 bases, leaving 8 bases between them.

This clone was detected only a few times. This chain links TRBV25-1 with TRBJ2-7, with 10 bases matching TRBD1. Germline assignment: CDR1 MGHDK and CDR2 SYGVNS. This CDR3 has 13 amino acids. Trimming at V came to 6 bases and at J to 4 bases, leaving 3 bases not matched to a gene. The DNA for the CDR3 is TGTGCCAGCAGAAGGACAGGGGGATACGAGCAGTACTTC. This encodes CASRRTGGYEQYF.

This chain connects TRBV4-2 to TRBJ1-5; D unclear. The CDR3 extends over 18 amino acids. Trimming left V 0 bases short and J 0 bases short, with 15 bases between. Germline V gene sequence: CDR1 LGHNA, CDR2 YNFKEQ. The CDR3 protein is CASSQDFNGGSSNQPQHF. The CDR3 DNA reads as TGTGCCAGCAGCCAAGACTTTAACGGAGGTTCTAGCAATCAGCCCCAGCATTTT.